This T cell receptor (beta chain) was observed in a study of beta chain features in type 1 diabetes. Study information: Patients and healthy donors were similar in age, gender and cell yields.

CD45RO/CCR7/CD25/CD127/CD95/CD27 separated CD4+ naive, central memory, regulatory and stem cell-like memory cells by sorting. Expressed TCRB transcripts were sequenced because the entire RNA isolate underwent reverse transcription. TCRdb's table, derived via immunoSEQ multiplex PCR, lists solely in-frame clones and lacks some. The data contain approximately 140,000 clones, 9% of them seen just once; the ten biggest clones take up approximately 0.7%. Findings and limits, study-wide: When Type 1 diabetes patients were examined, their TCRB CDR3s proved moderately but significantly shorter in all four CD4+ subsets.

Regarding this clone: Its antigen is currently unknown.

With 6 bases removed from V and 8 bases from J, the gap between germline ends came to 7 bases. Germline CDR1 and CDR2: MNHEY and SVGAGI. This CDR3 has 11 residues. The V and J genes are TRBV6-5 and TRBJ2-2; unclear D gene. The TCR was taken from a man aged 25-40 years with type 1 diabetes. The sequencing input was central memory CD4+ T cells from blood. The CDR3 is CASRGEGELFF. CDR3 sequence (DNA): TGTGCCAGCAGGGGCGAAGGGGAGCTGTTTTTT.